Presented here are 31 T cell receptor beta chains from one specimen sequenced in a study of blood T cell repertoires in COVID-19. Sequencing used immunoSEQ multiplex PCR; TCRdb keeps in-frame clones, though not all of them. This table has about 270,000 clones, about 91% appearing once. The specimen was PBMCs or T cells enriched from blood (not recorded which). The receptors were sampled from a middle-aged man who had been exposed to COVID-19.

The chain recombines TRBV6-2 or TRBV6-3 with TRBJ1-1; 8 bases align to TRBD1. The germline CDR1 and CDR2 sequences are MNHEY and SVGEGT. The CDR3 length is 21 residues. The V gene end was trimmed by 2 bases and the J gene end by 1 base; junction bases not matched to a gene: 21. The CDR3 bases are TGTGCCAGCAGTTACCCTAACCCCCGGACAGGGAAGTCCATATCGAACACTGAAGCTTTCTTT. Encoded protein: CASSYPNPRTGKSISNTEAFF.

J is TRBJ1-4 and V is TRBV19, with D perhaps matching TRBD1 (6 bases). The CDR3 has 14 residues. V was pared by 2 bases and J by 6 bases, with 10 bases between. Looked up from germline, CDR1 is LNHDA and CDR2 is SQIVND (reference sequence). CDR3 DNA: TGTGCCAGTAGTATACAGGGGCTGGATGAAAAACTGTTTTTT. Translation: CASSIQGLDEKLFF.

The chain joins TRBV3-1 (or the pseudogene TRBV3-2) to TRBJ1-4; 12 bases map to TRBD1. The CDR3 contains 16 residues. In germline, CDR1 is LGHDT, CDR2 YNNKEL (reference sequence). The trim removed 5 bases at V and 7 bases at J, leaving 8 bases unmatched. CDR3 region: CASSDGTGGYIEKLFF. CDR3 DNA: TGTGCCAGCAGCGATGGGACAGGGGGCTACATTGAAAAACTGTTTTTT.

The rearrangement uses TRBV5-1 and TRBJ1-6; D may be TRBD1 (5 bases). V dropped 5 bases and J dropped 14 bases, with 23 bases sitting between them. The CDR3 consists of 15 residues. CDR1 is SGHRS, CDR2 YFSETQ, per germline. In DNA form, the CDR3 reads TGCGCCAGCAGTTCAGCTTCCCCGACGGGGGGATCCCTCCACTTT. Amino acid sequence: CASSSASPTGGSLHF.

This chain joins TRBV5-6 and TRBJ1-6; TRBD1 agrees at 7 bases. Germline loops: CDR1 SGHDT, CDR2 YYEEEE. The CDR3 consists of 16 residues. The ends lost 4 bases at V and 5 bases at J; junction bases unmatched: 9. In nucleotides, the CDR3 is TGTGCCAGCAGCGTTAGACAGGGTTTGGATAATTCACCCCTCCACTTT. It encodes CASSVRQGLDNSPLHF. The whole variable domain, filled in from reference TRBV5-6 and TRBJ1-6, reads DAGVTQSPTHLIKTRGQQVTLRCSPKSGHDTVSWYQQALGQGPQFIFQYYEEEERQRGNFPDRFSGHQFPNYSSELNVNALLLGDSALYLCASSVRQGLDNSPLHFGNGTRLTVT.

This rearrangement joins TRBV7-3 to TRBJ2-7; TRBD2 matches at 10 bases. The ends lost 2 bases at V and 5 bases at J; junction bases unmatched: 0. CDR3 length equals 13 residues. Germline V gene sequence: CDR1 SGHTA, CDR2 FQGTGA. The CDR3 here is CASSLLAGDEQYF. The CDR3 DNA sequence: TGTGCCAGCAGCTTACTAGCGGGAGACGAGCAGTACTTC.

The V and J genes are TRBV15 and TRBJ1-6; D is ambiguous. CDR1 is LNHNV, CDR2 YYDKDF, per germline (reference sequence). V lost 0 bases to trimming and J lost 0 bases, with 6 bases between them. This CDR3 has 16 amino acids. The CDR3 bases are TGTGCCACCAGCAGAGAACTGATCTCCTATAATTCACCCCTCCACTTT. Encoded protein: CATSRELISYNSPLHF.

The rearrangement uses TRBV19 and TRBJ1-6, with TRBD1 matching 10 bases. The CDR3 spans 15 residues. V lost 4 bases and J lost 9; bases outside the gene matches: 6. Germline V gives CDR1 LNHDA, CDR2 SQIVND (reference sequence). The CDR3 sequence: CASSNYGTGVSPLHF. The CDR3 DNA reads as TGTGCCAGTAGTAATTACGGGACAGGGGTTTCACCCCTCCACTTT.

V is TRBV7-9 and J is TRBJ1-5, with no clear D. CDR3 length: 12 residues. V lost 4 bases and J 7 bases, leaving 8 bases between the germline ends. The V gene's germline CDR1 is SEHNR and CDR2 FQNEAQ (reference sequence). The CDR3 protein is CASSSTEQPQHF. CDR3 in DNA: TGTGCCAGCAGCTCTACAGAGCAGCCCCAGCATTTT.

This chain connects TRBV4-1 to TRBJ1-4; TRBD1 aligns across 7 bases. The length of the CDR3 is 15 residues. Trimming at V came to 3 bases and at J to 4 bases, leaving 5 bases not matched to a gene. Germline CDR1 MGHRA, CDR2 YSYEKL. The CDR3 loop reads CASSQAGTVNEKLFF. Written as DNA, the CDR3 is TGCGCCAGCAGCCAGGCCGGGACAGTTAATGAAAAACTGTTTTTT.

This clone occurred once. CDR3 DNA sequence: TGTGCCAGTAGTACCCAGGGGGTGGGTGAGCAGTTCTTC. Its protein is CASSTQGVGEQFF. The V gene is TRBV19, the J gene TRBJ2-1; 7 nucleotides align to TRBD1. Germline V CDR1 and CDR2: LNHDA, SQIVND (reference sequence). J gave up 9 bases and V 4 bases, and 6 bases lay outside the gene matches. The CDR3 totals 13 residues. The variable domain in full, with the rest retrieved from reference TRBV19 and TRBJ2-1, is DGGITQSPKYLFRKEGQNVTLSCEQNLNHDAMYWYRQDPGQGLRLIYYSQIVNDFQKGDIAEGYSVSREKKESFPLTVTSAQKNPTAFYLCASSTQGVGEQFFGPGTRLTVL.

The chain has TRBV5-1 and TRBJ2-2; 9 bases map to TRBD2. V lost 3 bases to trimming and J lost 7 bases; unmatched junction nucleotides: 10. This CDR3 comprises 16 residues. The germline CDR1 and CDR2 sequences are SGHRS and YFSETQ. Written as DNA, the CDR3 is TGCGCCAGCAGCTGGGTTGGTAGCGGGAGTGTCGGGGAGCTGTTTTTT. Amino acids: CASSWVGSGSVGELFF.

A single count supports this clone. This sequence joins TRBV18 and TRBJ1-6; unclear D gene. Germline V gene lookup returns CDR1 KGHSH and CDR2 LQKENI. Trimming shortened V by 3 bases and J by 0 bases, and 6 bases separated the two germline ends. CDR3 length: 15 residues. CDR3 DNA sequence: TGTGCCAGCTCACCTCAGGACTCCTATAATTCACCCCTCCACTTT. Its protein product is CASSPQDSYNSPLHF.

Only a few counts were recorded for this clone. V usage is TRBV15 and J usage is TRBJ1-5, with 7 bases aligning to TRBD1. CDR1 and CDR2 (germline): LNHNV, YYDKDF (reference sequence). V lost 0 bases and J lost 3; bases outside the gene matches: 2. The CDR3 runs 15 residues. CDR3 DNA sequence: TGTGCCACCAGCAGAGACAGGGGGGTCAATCAGCCCCAGCATTTT. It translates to CATSRDRGVNQPQHF.

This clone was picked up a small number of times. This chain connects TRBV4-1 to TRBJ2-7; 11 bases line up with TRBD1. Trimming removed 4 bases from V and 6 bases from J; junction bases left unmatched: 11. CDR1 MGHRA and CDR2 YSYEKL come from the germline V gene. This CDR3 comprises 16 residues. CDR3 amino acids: CASSPSRGQGAGEQYF. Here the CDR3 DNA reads TGCGCCAGCAGCCCCTCCCGCGGACAGGGGGCGGGCGAGCAGTACTTC.

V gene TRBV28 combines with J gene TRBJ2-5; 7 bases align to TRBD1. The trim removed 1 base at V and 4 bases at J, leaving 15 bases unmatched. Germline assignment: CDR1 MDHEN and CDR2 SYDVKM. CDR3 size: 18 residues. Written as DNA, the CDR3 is TGTGCCAGCAGTTTATTGGCAAGGGGGCGCCATTATGGAGAGACCCAGTACTTC. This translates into CASSLLARGRHYGETQYF.

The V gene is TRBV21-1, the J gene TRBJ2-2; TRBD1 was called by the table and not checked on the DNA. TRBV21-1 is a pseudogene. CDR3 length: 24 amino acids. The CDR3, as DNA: TGTGCCAGCAGCAAAGTTCCCCTTGACGCCCTCCGGGACAGGGGCCAGGTAAACACCGGGGAGCTGTTTTTT. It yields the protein CASSKVPLDALRDRGQVNTGELFF.

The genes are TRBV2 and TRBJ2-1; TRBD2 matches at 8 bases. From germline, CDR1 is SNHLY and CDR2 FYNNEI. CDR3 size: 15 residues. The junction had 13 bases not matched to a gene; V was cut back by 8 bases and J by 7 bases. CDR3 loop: CASGGFSGVGNEQFF. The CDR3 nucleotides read TGTGCCAGCGGGGGGTTTAGCGGGGTGGGGAATGAGCAGTTCTTC.

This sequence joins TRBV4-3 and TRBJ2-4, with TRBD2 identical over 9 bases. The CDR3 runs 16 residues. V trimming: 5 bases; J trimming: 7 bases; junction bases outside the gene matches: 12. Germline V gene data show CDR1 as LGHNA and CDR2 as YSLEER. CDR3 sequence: CASSNRPSGDWNIQYF. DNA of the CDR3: TGCGCCAGCAGCAATCGGCCTAGCGGGGACTGGAACATTCAGTACTTC.

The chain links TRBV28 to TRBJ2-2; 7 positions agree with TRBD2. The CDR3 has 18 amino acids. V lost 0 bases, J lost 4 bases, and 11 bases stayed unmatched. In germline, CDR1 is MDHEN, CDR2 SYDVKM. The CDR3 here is CASSLWGRGVGFTGELFF. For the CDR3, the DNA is TGTGCCAGCAGTTTATGGGGGAGGGGAGTAGGTTTCACCGGGGAGCTGTTTTTT. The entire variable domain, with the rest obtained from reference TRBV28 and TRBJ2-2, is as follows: DVKVTQSSRYLVKRTGEKVFLECVQDMDHENMFWYRQDPGLGLRLIYFSYDVKMKEKGDIPEGYSVSREKKERFSLILESASTNQTSMYLCASSLWGRGVGFTGELFFGEGSRLTVL.

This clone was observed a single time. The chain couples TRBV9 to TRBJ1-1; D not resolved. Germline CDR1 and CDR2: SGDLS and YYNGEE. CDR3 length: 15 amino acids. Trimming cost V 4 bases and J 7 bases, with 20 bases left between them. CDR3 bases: TGTGCCAGCAGCCCCCCCTTAGGAGACGATGGTGAAGCTTTCTTT. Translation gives CASSPPLGDDGEAFF.

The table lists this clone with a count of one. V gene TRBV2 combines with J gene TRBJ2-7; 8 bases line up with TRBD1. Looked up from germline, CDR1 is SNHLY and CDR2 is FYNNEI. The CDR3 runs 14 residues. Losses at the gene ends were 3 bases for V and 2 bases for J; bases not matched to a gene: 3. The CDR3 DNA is TGTGCCAGCAGTGATCAGGGGGCTCCCTACGAGCAGTACTTC. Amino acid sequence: CASSDQGAPYEQYF.

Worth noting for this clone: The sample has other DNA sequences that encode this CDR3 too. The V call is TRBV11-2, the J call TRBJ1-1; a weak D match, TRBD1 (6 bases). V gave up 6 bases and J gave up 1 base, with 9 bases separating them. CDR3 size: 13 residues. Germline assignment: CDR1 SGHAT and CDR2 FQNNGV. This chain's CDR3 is CASSQQGNTEAFF. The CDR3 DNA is TGTGCCAGCAGTCAACAGGGGAACACTGAAGCTTTCTTT.

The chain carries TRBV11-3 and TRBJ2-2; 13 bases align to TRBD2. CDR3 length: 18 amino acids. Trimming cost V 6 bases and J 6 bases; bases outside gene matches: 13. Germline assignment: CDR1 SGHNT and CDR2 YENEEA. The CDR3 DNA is TGTGCCAGCAGTCGATCGACTAGCGGGAGGAACCGGGCCGGGGAGCTGTTTTTT. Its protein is CASSRSTSGRNRAGELFF.

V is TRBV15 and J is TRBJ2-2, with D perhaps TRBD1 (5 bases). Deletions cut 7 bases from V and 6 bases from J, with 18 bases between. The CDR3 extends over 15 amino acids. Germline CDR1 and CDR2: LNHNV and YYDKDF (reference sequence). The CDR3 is CATTPLKGKAGELFF. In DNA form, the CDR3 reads TGTGCCACCACCCCTCTCAAGGGGAAGGCCGGGGAGCTGTTTTTT.

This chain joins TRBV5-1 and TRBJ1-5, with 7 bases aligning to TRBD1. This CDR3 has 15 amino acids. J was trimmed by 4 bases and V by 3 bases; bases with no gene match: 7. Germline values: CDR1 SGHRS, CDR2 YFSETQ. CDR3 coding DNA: TGCGCCAGCAGCTACAGGGGCGGCCTAAATCAGCCCCAGCATTTT. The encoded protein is CASSYRGGLNQPQHF.

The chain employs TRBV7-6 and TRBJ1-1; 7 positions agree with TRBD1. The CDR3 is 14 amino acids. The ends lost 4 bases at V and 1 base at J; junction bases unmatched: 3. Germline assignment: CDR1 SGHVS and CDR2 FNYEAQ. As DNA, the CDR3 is TGTGCCAGCAGCTCGGGACAGTCGAACACTGAAGCTTTCTTT. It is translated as CASSSGQSNTEAFF.

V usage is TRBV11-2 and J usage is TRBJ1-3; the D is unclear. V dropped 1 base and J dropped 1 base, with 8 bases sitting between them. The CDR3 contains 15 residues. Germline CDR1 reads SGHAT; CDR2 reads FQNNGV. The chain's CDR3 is CASSLVEISGNTIYF. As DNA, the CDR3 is TGTGCCAGCAGCTTAGTTGAGATTTCTGGAAACACCATATATTTT.

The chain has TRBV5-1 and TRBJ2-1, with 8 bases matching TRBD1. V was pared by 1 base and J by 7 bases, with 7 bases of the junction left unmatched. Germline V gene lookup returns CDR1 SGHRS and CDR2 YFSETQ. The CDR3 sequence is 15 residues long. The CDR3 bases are TGCGCCAGCAGCTTGTCAGGGGGCCGGGAAAATGAGCAGTTCTTC. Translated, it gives CASSLSGGRENEQFF.

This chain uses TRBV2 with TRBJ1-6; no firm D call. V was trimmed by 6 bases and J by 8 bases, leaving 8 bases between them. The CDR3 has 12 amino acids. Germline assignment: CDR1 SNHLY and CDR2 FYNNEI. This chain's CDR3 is CASRENYSPLHF. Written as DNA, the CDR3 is TGTGCCAGCAGGGAGAATTATTCACCCCTCCACTTT.

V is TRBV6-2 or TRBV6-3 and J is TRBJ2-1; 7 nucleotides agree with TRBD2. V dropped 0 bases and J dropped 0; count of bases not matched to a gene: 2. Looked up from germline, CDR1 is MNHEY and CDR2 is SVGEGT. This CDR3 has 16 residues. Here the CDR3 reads CASSYSGLFSYNEQFF. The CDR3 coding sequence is TGTGCCAGCAGTTACTCGGGACTATTCTCCTACAATGAGCAGTTCTTC.